The 18 T cell receptor beta chains below come from one sample, sequenced in a study of cytomegalovirus exposure and HLA in healthy donors. PCR amplification relied on 60 Vbeta primers (plus 13 Jbeta primers). The repertoire was sequenced with immunoSEQ multiplex PCR; TCRdb's copy has only in-frame clones and lacks some. This table holds roughly 48,000 clones, around 66% found once. The sequenced material came from PBMCs. Receptor source: a man aged 18 to 30 in good health and CMV-seronegative.

The rearrangement uses TRBV28 and TRBJ2-1; 7 nucleotides agree with TRBD1. V lost 7 bases to trimming and J lost 2 bases; unmatched junction nucleotides: 14. The germline V gene has CDR1 MDHEN and CDR2 SYDVKM. The CDR3 loop spans 17 amino acids. CDR3 nucleotide sequence: TGTGCCAGCACCGGCCCGACAGGGTTTGGGACCTACAATGAGCAGTTCTTC. Translated, it gives CASTGPTGFGTYNEQFF.

J is TRBJ2-7 and V is TRBV2; D uncertain. V shed 6 bases and J shed 5 bases, with 8 bases lying between them. The germline gives CDR1 SNHLY, CDR2 FYNNEI. This CDR3 has 11 amino acids. The CDR3 DNA reads as TGTGCCAGCAGGAGTCAGGACGAGCAGTACTTC. Amino acid sequence: CASRSQDEQYF.

This clone was seen a handful of times. The gene calls are TRBV9 and TRBJ1-4; no firm D call. The CDR3 runs 14 residues. V dropped 4 bases and J dropped 5 bases, with 12 bases sitting between them. Looked up from germline, CDR1 is SGDLS and CDR2 is YYNGEE. The CDR3 bases are TGTGCCAGCAGCCCCCGGGAGGGAAATGAAAAACTGTTTTTT. Translated, it gives CASSPREGNEKLFF. The variable domain in full, with the rest retrieved from reference TRBV9 and TRBJ1-4, is DSGVTQTPKHLITATGQRVTLRCSPRSGDLSVYWYQQSLDQGLQFLIQYYNGEERAKGNILERFSAQQFPDLHSELNLSSLELGDSALYFCASSPREGNEKLFFGSGTQLSVL.

The chain couples TRBV29-1 to TRBJ2-5; D is unresolved. This CDR3 contains 10 residues. The V gene lost 6 bases and the J gene lost 7 bases, with 9 bases spanning the gap. Per germline, CDR1 SQVTM and CDR2 ANQGSEA. The CDR3, as DNA: TGCAGCGTAAATTCAGTGACCCAGTACTTC. The encoded protein is CSVNSVTQYF.

This clone was picked up a small number of times. The chain joins TRBV6-5 to TRBJ2-1, with D tentatively TRBD2 (5 bases). V shed 6 bases and J shed 8 bases, with 14 bases lying between them. The CDR3 is made up of 13 amino acids. CDR1 and CDR2 from the germline V gene are MNHEY and SVGAGI. The CDR3 here is CASSFYGDDEQFF. For the CDR3, the DNA is TGTGCCAGCAGCTTTTACGGGGATGATGAGCAGTTCTTC.

V usage is TRBV28 and J usage is TRBJ1-2; D is perhaps TRBD1 (6 bases). The length of the CDR3 is 12 residues. The germline CDR1 and CDR2 sequences are MDHEN and SYDVKM. V was cut by 11 bases and J by 8 bases, with 18 bases left in between. CDR3 nucleotides: TGTGCCGGCTCGGGGGGGGCGCGGGGCTACACCTTC. Residues: CAGSGGARGYTF.

For the CDR3, the DNA is TGTGCCACAACAGGGGAGGTCGCAACTAATGAAAAACTGTTTTTT. Translated: CATTGEVATNEKLFF. The chain has TRBV2 and TRBJ1-4; 7 bases are a match to TRBD1. The germline gives CDR1 SNHLY, CDR2 FYNNEI. This CDR3 has 15 amino acids. The ends lost 10 bases at V and 0 bases at J; junction bases unmatched: 8.

V gene TRBV7-2 combines with J gene TRBJ2-3; D is undetermined. Trimming pared 4 bases from V and 5 bases from J, leaving 4 bases between. Germline values: CDR1 SGHTA, CDR2 FQGNSA. The CDR3 length is 11 residues. Here the CDR3 DNA reads TGTGCCAGCAGCTACGGAGATACGCAGTATTTT. Encoded protein: CASSYGDTQYF.

V usage is TRBV7-9 and J usage is TRBJ1-4, with D possibly matching TRBD1 (6 bases). The CDR3 sequence is 14 residues long. Looked up from germline, CDR1 is SEHNR and CDR2 is FQNEAQ (reference sequence). The V gene lost 5 bases and the J gene lost 8 bases, with 15 bases spanning the gap. CDR3 in amino acids: CASSPDRPGEKLFF. The DNA of the CDR3 is TGTGCCAGCAGCCCCGACAGGCCCGGAGAAAAACTGTTTTTT.

This chain links TRBV6-1 with TRBJ1-5, with D possibly matching TRBD1 (5 bases). The germline CDR1 and CDR2 sequences are MNHNS and SASEGT. The CDR3 length is 14 residues. V lost 3 bases, J lost 9 bases, and 15 bases lay in between. Here the CDR3 reads CASSDRVGWMPQHF. In DNA form, the CDR3 reads TGTGCCAGCAGTGACAGGGTGGGTTGGATGCCCCAGCATTTT.

This clone was detected only a few times. This rearrangement joins TRBV25-1 to TRBJ1-1; TRBD1 is a possible D gene (5 bases). CDR3 length: 13 amino acids. The V and J ends lost 1 base and 5 bases respectively, with 8 bases between them. Per the germline V gene, CDR1 is MGHDK and CDR2 is SYGVNS. CDR3 bases: TGTGCCAGCAGTGAATCAGGGTGGACTGAAGCTTTCTTT. This gives the protein CASSESGWTEAFF.

The V gene is TRBV28, the J gene TRBJ1-1, with 7 nucleotides matching TRBD1. The CDR3 has 14 residues. Unmatched junction bases numbered 7, after V lost 5 bases and J lost 4 bases. Germline loops: CDR1 MDHEN, CDR2 SYDVKM. The CDR3 protein is CASSLTGLGTEAFF. For the CDR3, the DNA is TGTGCCAGCAGTCTGACAGGGTTGGGCACTGAAGCTTTCTTT.

The chain combines TRBV7-2 with TRBJ1-2; TRBD1 agrees at 9 bases. Germline V gene sequence: CDR1 SGHTA, CDR2 FQGNSA. The V segment lost 5 bases and the J segment 8 bases; nucleotides outside the gene matches: 9. The CDR3 has 14 amino acids. The CDR3 here is CASSPQGTGTGYTF. DNA for the CDR3: TGTGCCAGCAGCCCCCAGGGGACAGGGACGGGCTACACCTTC.

The chain links TRBV5-6 to TRBJ1-6; no definite D call. Trimming removed 4 bases from V and 0 bases from J, with 11 bases in between. Germline loops: CDR1 SGHDT, CDR2 YYEEEE. This CDR3 comprises 16 residues. The CDR3 sequence: CASSPPRASYNSPLHF. The CDR3 DNA reads as TGTGCCAGCAGCCCCCCGAGGGCCTCCTATAATTCACCCCTCCACTTT.

The rearrangement links TRBV4-3 to TRBJ2-5; a possible D gene is TRBD2 (6 bases). Germline lookup yields CDR1 LGHNA and CDR2 YSLEER. The CDR3 has 15 residues. V was clipped by 1 base and J by 5 bases, with 14 bases between them. The CDR3 protein is CASSQVWAGSETQYF. The CDR3 coding sequence is TGCGCCAGCAGCCAAGTTTGGGCCGGGAGTGAGACCCAGTACTTC.

The V and J genes are TRBV19 and TRBJ2-7; TRBD2 might be the D (6 bases). Deletions cut 3 bases from V and 3 bases from J, with 12 bases between. The V gene's germline CDR1 is LNHDA and CDR2 SQIVND (reference sequence). The CDR3 contains 14 residues. The CDR3 DNA sequence: TGTGCCAGTAGTATCGGTGGGGGGAGCTACGAGCAGTACTTC. It encodes CASSIGGGSYEQYF.

The rearrangement links TRBV7-2 to TRBJ2-2; 8 nucleotides line up with TRBD2. In germline, CDR1 is SGHTA, CDR2 FQGNSA. The CDR3 extends over 15 amino acids. J gave up 7 bases and V 6 bases, and 10 bases lay outside the gene matches. The CDR3 protein is CASRKNGRVHGELFF. The CDR3 region has the DNA TGTGCCAGCAGAAAAAACGGGAGGGTGCACGGGGAGCTGTTTTTT. Combining the CDR3 with reference TRBV7-2 and TRBJ2-2 gives the whole variable domain GAGVSQSPSNKVTEKGKDVELRCDPISGHTALYWYRQSLGQGLEFLIYFQGNSAPDKSGLPSDRFSAERTGGSVSTLTIQRTQQEDSAVYLCASRKNGRVHGELFFGEGSRLTVL.

This clone was picked up one time. The rearrangement joins TRBV27 to TRBJ1-5; no clear D gene. Trimming took off 8 bases at V and 7 bases at J, with 12 bases between the two ends. This CDR3 spans 12 amino acids. From germline, CDR1 is MNHEY and CDR2 SMNVEV (reference sequence). CDR3 nucleotide sequence: TGTGCCAGCGGGCCTTTGGGCCAGCCCCAGCATTTT. Its translation is CASGPLGQPQHF.